This T cell receptor (beta chain) comes out of a study of T-cell reconstitution after alpha-beta-depleted transplantation in children. The study, taken as a whole, reports: The origin of alpha-beta T cells about two months after transplant was reportedly several hundred expanded graft clones. Fresh T-cell production supplied most of the T-cell counts and diversity seen one year after transplant. At day 60, the high TCRbeta diversity found in some patients originated from recipient T cells and thymic progenitors that had survived.

This CDR3 has 15 amino acids. The ends were cut back, 1 base at V and 0 bases at J, with 7 bases in the middle. Germline CDR1 and CDR2: KGHSH and LQKENI. Preparing the TCRbeta library involved the use of unique molecular identifiers. MiXCR, run by TCRdb on the PCR reads, gives a single entry per CDR3 protein. The sample contains approximately 290,000 distinct CDR3 sequences, 9.5% to 13% of which appear only once. This clonotype appeared many times. What it recognizes is unknown. The clonotype originates from a male patient aged 2-15 years who had a stem cell transplant for chronic granulomatous disease, so the T cells may come from the graft donor. The sample consisted of peripheral blood, taken 180 days after TCRalphabeta/CD19-depleted stem cell transplant. The J gene is TRBJ1-3, the V gene TRBV18, with D possibly being TRBD1 (5 bases). The CDR3: CASSPQGISGNTIYF. CDR3 nucleotide sequence: TGTGCCAGCTCACCACAGGGGATCTCTGGAAACACCATATATTTT. The whole variable domain, remainder taken from reference TRBV18 and TRBJ1-3, is NAGVMQNPRHLVRRRGQEARLRCSPMKGHSHVYWYRQLPEEGLKFMVYLQKENIIDESGMPKERFSAEFPKEGPSILRIQQVVRGDSAAYFCASSPQGISGNTIYFGEGSWLTVV.